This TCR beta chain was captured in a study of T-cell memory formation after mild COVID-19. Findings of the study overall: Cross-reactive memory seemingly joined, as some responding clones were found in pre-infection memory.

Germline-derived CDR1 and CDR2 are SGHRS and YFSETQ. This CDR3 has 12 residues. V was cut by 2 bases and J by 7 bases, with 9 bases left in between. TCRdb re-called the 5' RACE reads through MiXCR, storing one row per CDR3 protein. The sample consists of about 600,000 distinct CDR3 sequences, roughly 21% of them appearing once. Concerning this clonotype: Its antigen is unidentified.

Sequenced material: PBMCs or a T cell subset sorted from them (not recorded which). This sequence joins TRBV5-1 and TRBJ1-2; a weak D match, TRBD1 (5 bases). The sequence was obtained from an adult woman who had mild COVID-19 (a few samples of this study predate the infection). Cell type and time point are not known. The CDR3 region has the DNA TGCGCCAGCAGCTTATCCAGGGCTGGCTACACCTTC. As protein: CASSLSRAGYTF.